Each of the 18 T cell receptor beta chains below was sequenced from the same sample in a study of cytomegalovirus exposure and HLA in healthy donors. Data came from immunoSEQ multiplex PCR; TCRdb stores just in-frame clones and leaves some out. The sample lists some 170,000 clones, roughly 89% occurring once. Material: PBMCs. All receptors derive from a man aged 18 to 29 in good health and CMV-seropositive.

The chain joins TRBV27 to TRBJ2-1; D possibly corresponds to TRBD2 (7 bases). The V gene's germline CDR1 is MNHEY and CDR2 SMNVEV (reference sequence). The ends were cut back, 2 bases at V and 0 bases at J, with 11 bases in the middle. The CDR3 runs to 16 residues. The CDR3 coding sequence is TGTGCCAGCAGTTTAGGGGGCGGGAGCTCCTACAATGAGCAGTTCTTC. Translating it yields CASSLGGGSSYNEQFF.

In DNA form, the CDR3 reads TGTGCCAGCAGAAAACCGGGACTCCTCGTTGAGCAGTACTTC. Translating gives CASRKPGLLVEQYF. The chain joins TRBV11-2 to TRBJ2-7; possible D gene TRBD2, 6 bases. The CDR3 runs to 14 residues. Germline V gene lookup returns CDR1 SGHAT and CDR2 FQNNGV. V was pared by 6 bases and J by 7 bases, with 19 bases between.

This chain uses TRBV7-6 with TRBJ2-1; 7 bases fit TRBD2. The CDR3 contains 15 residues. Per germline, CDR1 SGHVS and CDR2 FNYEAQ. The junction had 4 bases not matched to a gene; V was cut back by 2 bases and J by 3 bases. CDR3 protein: CASSLRASGYNEQFF. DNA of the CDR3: TGTGCCAGCAGCTTAAGGGCTAGCGGCTACAATGAGCAGTTCTTC.

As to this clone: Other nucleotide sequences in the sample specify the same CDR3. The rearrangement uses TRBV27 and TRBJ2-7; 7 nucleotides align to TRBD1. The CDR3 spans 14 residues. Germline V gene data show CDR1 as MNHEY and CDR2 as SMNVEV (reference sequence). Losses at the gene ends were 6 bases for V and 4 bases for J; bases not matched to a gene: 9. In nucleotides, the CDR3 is TGTGCCAGCAGGCCCCGAACAGGGGCATACGAGCAGTACTTC. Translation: CASRPRTGAYEQYF.

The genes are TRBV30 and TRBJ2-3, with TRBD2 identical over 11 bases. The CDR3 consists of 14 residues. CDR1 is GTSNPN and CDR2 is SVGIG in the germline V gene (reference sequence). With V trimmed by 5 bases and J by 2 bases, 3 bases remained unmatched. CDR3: CAWVTSGVTDTQYF. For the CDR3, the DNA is TGTGCCTGGGTGACTAGCGGGGTCACAGATACGCAGTATTTT. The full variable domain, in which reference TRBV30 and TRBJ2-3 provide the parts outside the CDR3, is SQTIHQWPATLVQPVGSPLSLECTVEGTSNPNLYWYRQAAGRGLQLLFYSVGIGQISSEVPQNLSASRPQDRQFILSSKKLLLSDSGFYLCAWVTSGVTDTQYFGPGTRLTVL.

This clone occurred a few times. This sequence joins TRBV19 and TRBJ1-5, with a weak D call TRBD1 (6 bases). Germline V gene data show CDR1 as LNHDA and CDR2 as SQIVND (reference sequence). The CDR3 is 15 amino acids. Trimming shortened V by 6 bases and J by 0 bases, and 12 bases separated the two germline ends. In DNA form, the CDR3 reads TGTGCCAGTAGCTGGGACATCTATAGCAATCAGCCCCAGCATTTT. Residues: CASSWDIYSNQPQHF.

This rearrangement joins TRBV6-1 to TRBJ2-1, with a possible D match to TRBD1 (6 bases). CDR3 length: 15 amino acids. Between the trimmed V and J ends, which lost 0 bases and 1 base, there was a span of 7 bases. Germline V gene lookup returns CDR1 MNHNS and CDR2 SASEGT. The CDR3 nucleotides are TGTGCCAGCAGTGAAGCGGACAGATCCTACAATGAGCAGTTCTTC. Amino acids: CASSEADRSYNEQFF.

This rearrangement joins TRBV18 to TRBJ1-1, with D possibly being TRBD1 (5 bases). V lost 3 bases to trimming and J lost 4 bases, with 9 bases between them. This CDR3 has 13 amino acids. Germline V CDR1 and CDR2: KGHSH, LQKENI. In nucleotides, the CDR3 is TGTGCCAGCTCACCGGACATCGGCACTGAAGCTTTCTTT. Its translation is CASSPDIGTEAFF.

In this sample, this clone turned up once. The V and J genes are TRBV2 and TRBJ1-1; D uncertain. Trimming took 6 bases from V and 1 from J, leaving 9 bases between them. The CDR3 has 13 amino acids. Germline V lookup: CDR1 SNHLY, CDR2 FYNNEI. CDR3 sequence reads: CASRGDQNTEAFF. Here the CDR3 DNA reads TGTGCCAGCAGAGGAGACCAGAACACTGAAGCTTTCTTT.

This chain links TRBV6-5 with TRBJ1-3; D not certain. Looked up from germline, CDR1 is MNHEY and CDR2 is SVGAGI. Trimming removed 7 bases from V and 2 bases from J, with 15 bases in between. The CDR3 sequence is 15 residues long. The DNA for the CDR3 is TGTGCCAGCACCCGCGGGAAGGTGCCTGGAAACACCATATATTTT. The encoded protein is CASTRGKVPGNTIYF.

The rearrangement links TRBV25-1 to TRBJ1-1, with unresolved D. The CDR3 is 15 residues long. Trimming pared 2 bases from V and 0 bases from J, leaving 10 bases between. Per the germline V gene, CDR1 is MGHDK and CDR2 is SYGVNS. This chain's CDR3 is CASSEGRRLNTEAFF. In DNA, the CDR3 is TGTGCCAGCAGTGAAGGGAGGCGCTTGAACACTGAAGCTTTCTTT.

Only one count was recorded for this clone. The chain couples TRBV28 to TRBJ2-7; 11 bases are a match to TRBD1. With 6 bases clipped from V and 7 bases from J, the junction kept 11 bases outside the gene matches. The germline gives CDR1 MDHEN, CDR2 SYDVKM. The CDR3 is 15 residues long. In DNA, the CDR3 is TGTGCCAGCAGCATAGGGGGACAGGGGGTATGGGAGCAGTACTTC. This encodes CASSIGGQGVWEQYF.

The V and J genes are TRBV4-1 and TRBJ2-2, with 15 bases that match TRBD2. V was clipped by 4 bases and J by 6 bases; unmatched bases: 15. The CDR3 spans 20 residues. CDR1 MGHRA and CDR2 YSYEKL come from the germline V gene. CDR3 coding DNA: TGCGCCAGCAGCCCCGTCCCAGGACTAGCGGGAGGGCCTAGGGCCGGGGAGCTGTTTTTT. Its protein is CASSPVPGLAGGPRAGELFF.

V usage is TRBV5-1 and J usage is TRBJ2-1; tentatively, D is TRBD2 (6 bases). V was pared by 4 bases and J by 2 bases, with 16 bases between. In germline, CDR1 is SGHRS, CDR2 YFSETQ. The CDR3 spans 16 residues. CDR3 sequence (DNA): TGCGCCAGCAGCCTAGCTCTAGCGAGGGCCTACAATGAGCAGTTCTTC. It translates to CASSLALARAYNEQFF.

The CDR3 DNA follows: TGTGCCAGCAGTTTGACGGGACTAGCGGGATTCGGAGGGCAGTTCTTC. Translated, it gives CASSLTGLAGFGGQFF. The chain carries TRBV27 and TRBJ2-1; 13 bases are a match to TRBD2. J was trimmed by 12 bases and V by 3 bases; bases with no gene match: 11. The CDR3 consists of 16 residues. Germline CDR1 MNHEY, CDR2 SMNVEV (reference sequence).

CDR3 coding DNA: TGTGCCTGGAGGGGACAGGGTTTCGAGCAGTACTTC. Amino acid sequence: CAWRGQGFEQYF. This chain joins TRBV30 and TRBJ2-7; 9 nucleotides align to TRBD1. There are 12 residues in the CDR3. The V gene's germline CDR1 is GTSNPN and CDR2 SVGIG (reference sequence). V shed 3 bases, J shed 6 bases, and the junction held 3 bases outside the gene matches.

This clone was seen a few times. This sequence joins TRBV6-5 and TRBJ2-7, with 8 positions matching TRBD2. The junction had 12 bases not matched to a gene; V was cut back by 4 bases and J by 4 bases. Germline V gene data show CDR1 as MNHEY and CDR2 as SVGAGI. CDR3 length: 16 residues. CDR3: CASSFQPSGSGYEQYF. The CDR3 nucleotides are TGTGCCAGCAGTTTCCAACCAAGCGGGAGCGGATACGAGCAGTACTTC.

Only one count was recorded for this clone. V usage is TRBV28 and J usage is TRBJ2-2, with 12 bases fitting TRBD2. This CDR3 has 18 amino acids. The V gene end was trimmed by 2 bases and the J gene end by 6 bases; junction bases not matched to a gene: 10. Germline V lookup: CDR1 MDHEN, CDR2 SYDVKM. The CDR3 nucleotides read TGTGCCAGCAGTTTAAGGGAACTAGCGGGAGGATTCGCCGGGGAGCTGTTTTTT. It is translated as CASSLRELAGGFAGELFF.